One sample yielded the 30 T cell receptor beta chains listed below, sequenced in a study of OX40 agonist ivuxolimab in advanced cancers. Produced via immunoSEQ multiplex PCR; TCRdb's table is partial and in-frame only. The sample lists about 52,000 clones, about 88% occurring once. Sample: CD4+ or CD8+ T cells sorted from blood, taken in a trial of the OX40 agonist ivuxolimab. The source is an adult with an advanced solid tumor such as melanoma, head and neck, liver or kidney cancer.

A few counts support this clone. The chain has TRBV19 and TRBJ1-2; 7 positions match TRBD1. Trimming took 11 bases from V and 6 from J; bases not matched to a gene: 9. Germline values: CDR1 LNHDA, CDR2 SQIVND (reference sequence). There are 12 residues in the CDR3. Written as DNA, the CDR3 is TGTGCCCTCAAAGGGGGCAGAAATGGCTACACCTTC. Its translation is CALKGGRNGYTF.

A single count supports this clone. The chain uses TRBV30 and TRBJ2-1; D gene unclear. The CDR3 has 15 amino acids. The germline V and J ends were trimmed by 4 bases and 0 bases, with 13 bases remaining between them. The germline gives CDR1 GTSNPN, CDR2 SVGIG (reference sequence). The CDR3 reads CAWTDSASSYNEQFF. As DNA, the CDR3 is TGTGCCTGGACAGACTCCGCGAGCTCCTACAATGAGCAGTTCTTC.

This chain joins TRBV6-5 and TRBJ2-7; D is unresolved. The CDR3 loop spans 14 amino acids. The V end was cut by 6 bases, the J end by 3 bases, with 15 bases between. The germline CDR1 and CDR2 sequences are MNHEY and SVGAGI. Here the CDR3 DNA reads TGTGCCAGCAGCACCGGGCCTCCACTCTACGAGCAGTACTTC. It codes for CASSTGPPLYEQYF.

CDR3 sequence: CASSLSGGDYEQYF. In DNA, the CDR3 is TGTGCCAGTAGTTTGTCGGGGGGCGATTACGAGCAGTACTTC. This chain connects TRBV19 to TRBJ2-7, with D possibly being TRBD2 (7 bases). V was trimmed by 5 bases and J by 4 bases, leaving 15 bases between them. This CDR3 is 14 amino acids long. Germline CDR1 and CDR2: LNHDA and SQIVND (reference sequence). The whole variable domain, remainder taken from reference TRBV19 and TRBJ2-7, is DGGITQSPKYLFRKEGQNVTLSCEQNLNHDAMYWYRQDPGQGLRLIYYSQIVNDFQKGDIAEGYSVSREKKESFPLTVTSAQKNPTAFYLCASSLSGGDYEQYFGPGTRLTVT.

CDR3 DNA: TGTGCCAGCAGCTTACTTGGCCAGTTATCCTACGAGCAGTACTTC. Encoded protein: CASSLLGQLSYEQYF. The chain couples TRBV7-9 to TRBJ2-7, with D uncertain. The CDR3 consists of 15 residues. Trimming removed 2 bases at V and 1 base at J, with 12 bases between. The germline CDR1 and CDR2 sequences are SEHNR and FQNEAQ (reference sequence).

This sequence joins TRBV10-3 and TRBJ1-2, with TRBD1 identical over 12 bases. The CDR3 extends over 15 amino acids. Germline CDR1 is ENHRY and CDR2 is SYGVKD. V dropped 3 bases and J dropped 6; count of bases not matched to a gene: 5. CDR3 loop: CAISDSGQGADGYTF. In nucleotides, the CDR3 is TGTGCCATCAGTGATTCGGGACAGGGGGCGGATGGCTACACCTTC.

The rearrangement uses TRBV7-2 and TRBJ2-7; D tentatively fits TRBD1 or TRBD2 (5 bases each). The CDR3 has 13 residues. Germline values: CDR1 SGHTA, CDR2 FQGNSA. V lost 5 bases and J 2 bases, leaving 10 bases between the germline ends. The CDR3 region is CASSPGDPYEQYF. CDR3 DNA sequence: TGTGCCAGCAGCCCCGGGGACCCCTACGAGCAGTACTTC.

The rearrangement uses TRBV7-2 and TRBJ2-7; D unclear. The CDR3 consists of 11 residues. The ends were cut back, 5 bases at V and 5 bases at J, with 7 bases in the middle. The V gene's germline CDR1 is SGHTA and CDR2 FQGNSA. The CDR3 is CASSPGNEQYF. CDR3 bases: TGTGCCAGCAGCCCCGGCAACGAGCAGTACTTC.

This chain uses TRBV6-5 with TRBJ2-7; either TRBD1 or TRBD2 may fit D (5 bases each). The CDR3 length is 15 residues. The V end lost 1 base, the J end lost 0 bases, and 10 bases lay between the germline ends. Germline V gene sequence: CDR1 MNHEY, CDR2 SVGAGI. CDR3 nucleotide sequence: TGTGCCAGCAGTTACTGGGGGATCGGCTCCTACGAGCAGTACTTC. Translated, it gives CASSYWGIGSYEQYF.

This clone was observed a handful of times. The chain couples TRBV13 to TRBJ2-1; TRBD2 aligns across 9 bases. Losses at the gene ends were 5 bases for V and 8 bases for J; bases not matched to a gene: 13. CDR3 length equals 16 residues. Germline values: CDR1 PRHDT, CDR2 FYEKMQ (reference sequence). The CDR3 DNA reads TGTGCCAGCAGCCCTCTTGGGGCTAGCGGGGCCCATGAGCAGTTCTTC. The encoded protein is CASSPLGASGAHEQFF.

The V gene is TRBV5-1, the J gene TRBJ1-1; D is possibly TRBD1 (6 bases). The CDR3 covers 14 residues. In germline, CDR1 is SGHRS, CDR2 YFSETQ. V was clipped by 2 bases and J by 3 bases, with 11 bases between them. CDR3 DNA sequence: TGCGCCAGCAGCTTATACCCAGGGGACACTGAAGCTTTCTTT. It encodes CASSLYPGDTEAFF.

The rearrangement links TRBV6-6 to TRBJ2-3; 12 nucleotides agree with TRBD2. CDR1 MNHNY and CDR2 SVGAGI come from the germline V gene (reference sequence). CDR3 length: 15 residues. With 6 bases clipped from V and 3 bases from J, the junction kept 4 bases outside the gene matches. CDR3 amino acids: CASRLGLAGTDTQYF. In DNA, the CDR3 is TGTGCCAGCAGACTAGGACTAGCGGGGACAGATACGCAGTATTTT.

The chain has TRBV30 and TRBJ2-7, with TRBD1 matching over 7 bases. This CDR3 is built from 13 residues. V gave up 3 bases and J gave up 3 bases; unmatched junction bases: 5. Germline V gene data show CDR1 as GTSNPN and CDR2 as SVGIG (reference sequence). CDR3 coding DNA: TGTGCCTGGAGGGGGACAGCAGACTACGAGCAGTACTTC. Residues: CAWRGTADYEQYF.

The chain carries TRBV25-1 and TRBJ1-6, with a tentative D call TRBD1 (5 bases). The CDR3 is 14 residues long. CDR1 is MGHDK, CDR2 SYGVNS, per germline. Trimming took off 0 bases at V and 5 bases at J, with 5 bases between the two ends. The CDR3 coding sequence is TGTGCCAGCAGTGAATACAGGGATAATTCACCCCTCCACTTT. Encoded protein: CASSEYRDNSPLHF. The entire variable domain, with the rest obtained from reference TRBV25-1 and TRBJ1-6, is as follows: EADIYQTPRYLVIGTGKKITLECSQTMGHDKMYWYQQDPGMELHLIHYSYGVNSTEKGDLSSESTVSRIRTEHFPLTLESARPSHTSQYLCASSEYRDNSPLHFGNGTRLTVT.

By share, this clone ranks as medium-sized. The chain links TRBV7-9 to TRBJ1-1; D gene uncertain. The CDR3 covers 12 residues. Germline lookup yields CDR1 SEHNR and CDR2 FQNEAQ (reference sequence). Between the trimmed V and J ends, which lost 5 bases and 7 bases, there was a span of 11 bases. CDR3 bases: TGTGCCAGCAGCCTCGAGTCTTATGAAGCTTTCTTT. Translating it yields CASSLESYEAFF. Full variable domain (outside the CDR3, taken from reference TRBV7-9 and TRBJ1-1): DTGVSQNPRHKITKRGQNVTFRCDPISEHNRLYWYRQTLGQGPEFLTYFQNEAQLEKSRLLSDRFSAERPKGSFSTLEIQRTEQGDSAMYLCASSLESYEAFFGQGTRLTVV.

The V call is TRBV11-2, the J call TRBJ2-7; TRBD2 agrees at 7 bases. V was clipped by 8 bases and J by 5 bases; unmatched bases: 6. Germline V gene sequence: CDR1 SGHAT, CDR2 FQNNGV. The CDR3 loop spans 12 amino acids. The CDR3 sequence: CASWGGDHEQYF. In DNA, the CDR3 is TGTGCCAGCTGGGGGGGGGACCACGAGCAGTACTTC.

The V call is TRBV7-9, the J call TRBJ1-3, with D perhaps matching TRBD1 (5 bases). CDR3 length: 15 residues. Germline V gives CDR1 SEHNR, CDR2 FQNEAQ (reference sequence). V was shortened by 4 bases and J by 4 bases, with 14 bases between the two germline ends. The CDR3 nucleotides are TGTGCCAGCAGCTCCCTGACAGACCAAGGAAACACCATATATTTT. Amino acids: CASSSLTDQGNTIYF.

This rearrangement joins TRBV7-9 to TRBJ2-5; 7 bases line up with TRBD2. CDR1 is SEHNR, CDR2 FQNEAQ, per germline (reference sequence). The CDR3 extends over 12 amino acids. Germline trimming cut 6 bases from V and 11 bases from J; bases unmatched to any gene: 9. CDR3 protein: CASRRAGEGQYF. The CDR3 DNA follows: TGTGCCAGCAGGAGGGCGGGGGAAGGGCAGTACTTC.

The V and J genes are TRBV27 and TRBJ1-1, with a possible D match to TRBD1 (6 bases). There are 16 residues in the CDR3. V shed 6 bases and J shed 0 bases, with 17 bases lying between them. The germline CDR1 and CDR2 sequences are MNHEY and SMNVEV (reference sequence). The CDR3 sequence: CASSLGGGFMNTEAFF. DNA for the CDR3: TGTGCCAGCAGCTTGGGAGGGGGATTCATGAACACTGAAGCTTTCTTT.

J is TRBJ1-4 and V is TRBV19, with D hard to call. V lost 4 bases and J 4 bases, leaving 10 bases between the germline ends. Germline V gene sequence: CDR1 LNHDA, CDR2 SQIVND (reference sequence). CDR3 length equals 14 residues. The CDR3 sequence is CASSKAAINEKLFF. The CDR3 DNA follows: TGTGCCAGTAGTAAGGCAGCTATTAATGAAAAACTGTTTTTT.

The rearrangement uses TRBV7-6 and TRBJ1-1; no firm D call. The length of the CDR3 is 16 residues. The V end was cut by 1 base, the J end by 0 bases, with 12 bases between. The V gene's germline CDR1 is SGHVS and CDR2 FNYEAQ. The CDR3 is CASSLGAEIMNTEAFF. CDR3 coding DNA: TGTGCCAGCAGCTTAGGGGCAGAGATCATGAACACTGAAGCTTTCTTT.

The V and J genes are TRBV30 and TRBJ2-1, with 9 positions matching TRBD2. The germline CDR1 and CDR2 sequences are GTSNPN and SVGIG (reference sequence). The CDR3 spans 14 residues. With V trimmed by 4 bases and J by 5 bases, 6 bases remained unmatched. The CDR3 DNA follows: TGTGCCTGGAATCCAGCGGGGGGAAACAATGAGCAGTTCTTC. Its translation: CAWNPAGGNNEQFF.

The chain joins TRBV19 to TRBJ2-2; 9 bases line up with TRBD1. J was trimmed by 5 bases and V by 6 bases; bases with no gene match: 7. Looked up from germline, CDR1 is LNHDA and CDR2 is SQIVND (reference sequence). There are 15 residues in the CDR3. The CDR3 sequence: CASSADRGLTGELFF. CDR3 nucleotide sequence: TGTGCCAGTAGCGCGGACAGGGGTTTAACCGGGGAGCTGTTTTTT.

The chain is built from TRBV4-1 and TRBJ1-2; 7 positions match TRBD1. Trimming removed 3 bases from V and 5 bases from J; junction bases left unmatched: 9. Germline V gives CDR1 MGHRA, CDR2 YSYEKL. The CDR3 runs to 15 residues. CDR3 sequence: CASSHSTGAEYGYTF. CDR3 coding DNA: TGCGCCAGCAGCCACTCCACAGGGGCCGAATATGGCTACACCTTC.

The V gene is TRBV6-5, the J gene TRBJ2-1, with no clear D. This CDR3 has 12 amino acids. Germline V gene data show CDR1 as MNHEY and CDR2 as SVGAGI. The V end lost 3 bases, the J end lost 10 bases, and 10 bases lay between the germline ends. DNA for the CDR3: TGTGCCAGCAGTTATATCGGTTCCGAGCAGTTCTTC. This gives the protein CASSYIGSEQFF.

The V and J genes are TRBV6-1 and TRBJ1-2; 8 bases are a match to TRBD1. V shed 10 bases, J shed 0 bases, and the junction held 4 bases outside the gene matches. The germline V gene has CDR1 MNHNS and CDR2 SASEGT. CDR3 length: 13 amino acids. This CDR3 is CATLDRANYGYTF. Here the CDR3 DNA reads TGTGCCACGCTGGACAGGGCTAACTATGGCTACACCTTC.

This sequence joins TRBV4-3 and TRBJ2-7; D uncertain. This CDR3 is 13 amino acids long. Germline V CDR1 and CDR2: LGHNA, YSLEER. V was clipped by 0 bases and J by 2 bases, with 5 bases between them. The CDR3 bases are TGCGCCAGCAGCCAAGACAGCACCTACGAGCAGTACTTC. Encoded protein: CASSQDSTYEQYF.

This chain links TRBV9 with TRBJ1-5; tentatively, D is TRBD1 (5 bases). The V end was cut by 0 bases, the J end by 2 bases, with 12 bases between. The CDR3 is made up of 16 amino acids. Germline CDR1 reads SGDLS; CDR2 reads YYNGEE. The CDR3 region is CASSVGGDRRNQPQHF. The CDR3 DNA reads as TGTGCCAGCAGCGTAGGAGGGGATAGGCGCAATCAGCCCCAGCATTTT. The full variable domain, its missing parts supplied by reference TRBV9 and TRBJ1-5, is DSGVTQTPKHLITATGQRVTLRCSPRSGDLSVYWYQQSLDQGLQFLIQYYNGEERAKGNILERFSAQQFPDLHSELNLSSLELGDSALYFCASSVGGDRRNQPQHFGDGTRLSIL.

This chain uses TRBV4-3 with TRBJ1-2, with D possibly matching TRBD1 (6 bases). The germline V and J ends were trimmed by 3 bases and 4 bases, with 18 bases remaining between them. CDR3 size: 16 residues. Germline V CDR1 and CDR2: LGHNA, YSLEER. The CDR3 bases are TGCGCCAGCAGCCAGTCAGTGGGGGGGCGCACCTATGGCTACACCTTC. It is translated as CASSQSVGGRTYGYTF.

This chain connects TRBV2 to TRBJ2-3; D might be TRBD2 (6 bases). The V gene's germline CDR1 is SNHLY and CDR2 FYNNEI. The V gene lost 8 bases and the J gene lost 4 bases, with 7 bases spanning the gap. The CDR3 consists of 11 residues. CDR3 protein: CASWGADTQYF. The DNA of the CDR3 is TGTGCCAGCTGGGGGGCAGATACGCAGTATTTT. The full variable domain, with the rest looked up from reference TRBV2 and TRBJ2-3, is EPEVTQTPSHQVTQMGQEVILRCVPISNHLYFYWYRQILGQKVEFLVSFYNNEISEKSEIFDDQFSVERPDGSNFTLKIRSTKLEDSAMYFCASWGADTQYFGPGTRLTVL.